The rows below give T cell receptor beta chains drawn from one sample of a study of Ad26.COV2.S vaccination and SARS-CoV-2 variants. Some clones are missing from TCRdb's copy, which holds only in-frame ones; the method was immunoSEQ multiplex PCR. Of about 350,000 clones listed, around 86% are singletons. The sequenced sample was peripheral blood, obtained in a trial of Ad26.COV2.S vaccine versus placebo. These receptors were taken from a person between 18 and 65 years old who received the Ad26.COV2.S COVID-19 vaccine or a placebo. Each CDR3 is given with its conserved first and last residue. A clone size is listed for some rows: how often the clone was seen (once, few, many), or a class if it is expanded.

j_gene,abundance,v_gene,CDR3aa
TRBJ1-5,.,TRBV19,CASSMSDRGHSNQPQHF
TRBJ1-5,.,TRBV19,CASSPGTGVRSNQPQHF
TRBJ2-7,.,TRBV7-6,CASSPSLAGDYEQYF
TRBJ2-5,.,TRBV7-8,CASSLQETQYF
TRBJ2-1,.,TRBV5-1,CASSTQGRTDEQFF
TRBJ2-4,.,TRBV2,CASSVSGLTSAKNIQYF
TRBJ1-2,.,TRBV29-1,CSVGARDRTYYGYTF
TRBJ2-7,.,TRBV18,CASSFRDSTRHEQYF
TRBJ1-1,.,TRBV5-4,CASSLGLGGDTEAFF
TRBJ1-5,few,TRBV6-5,CASSYRVHQPQHF
TRBJ1-1,once,TRBV3-1/TRBV3-2,CASSPPLRVTEAFF
TRBJ2-4,.,TRBV30,CAWSVQGNIQYF
TRBJ2-7,.,TRBV5-5,CASSTGQGHYEQYF
TRBJ1-2,.,TRBV30,CAWSVGYGYTF
TRBJ1-2,.,TRBV19,CASRGDRERANYGYTF
TRBJ1-6,.,TRBV27,CASSARTGGNSPLHF
TRBJ1-3,once,TRBV7-9,CASSRTGSGNTIYF
TRBJ2-5,.,TRBV7-3,CASSLTGGETQYF
TRBJ2-3,few,TRBV19,CASSPRGGRDTQYF
TRBJ2-3,.,TRBV5-4,CASSSSGGDDTQYF
TRBJ2-7,.,TRBV19,CASSIGGGSYEQYF
TRBJ1-1,.,TRBV29-1,CSVGRDATRTEAFF
TRBJ2-7,.,TRBV3-1/TRBV3-2,CASSQFSAGFYEQYF
TRBJ1-2,.,TRBV6-4,CASSDRTGTDHGYTF
TRBJ1-4,.,TRBV5-1,CASSLERGATEKLFF